This T cell receptor (beta chain) is from a study of blood T cell repertoires in COVID-19. On the study more broadly: Acute-phase and convalescent COVID-19 samples originated in the United States, Italy and Spain. In each case, the material was cDNA or gDNA derived from T cells, B-cell-depleted T cells, or PBMCs.

CDR3 length: 11 residues. V dropped 4 bases and J dropped 6 bases, with 9 bases sitting between them. Per germline, CDR1 SQVTM and CDR2 ANQGSEA. In the original workflow: Estimation of nucleated cell counts was performed using reference gene primer amplification. This table comes from immunoSEQ multiplex PCR, and its TCRdb copy is limited to in-frame clones, with some not included. The V and J calls and the clone size are those of that table, but D and trimming were determined from the DNA. The table has about 190,000 clones, around 84% seen once; the top ten hold around 20%. The sequenced material came from peripheral blood. The sequence was obtained from a human donor in a cohort sampled during active COVID-19. This rearrangement joins TRBV29-1 to TRBJ1-1; weak D call: TRBD1 (5 bases). The CDR3 nucleotides are TGCAGCGTTGTCGGGGGGGCTGAAGCTTTCTTT. This codes for CSVVGGAEAFF.